These T cell receptor beta chains were read from a single sample in a study of blood T cells in healthy people across ages. TCRdb re-analysed the 5' RACE reads in MiXCR, keeping a single row per CDR3 protein. The sample yields roughly 800,000 distinct CDR3 sequences, nearly 60% seen once. The material sequenced was blood. These receptors were collected from a man aged 25 to 45 in good health. Both conserved end residues are part of each CDR3. A D gene is named only where the DNA matches it firmly. Where a row states a size, it is once, few, many or the class of an expanded clone; other rows omit it.

>.|TRBJ2-4|TRBV4-2|.
TGTGCCAGCAGCCGAGTACCCGTGTCCGAAAACATTCAGTACTTC
CASSRVPVSENIQYF
>few|TRBJ2-1|TRBV10-3|TRBD1
TGTGCCATCAGTGAGTCTTTAGGGACAGCCTCCCAAAGGTACAATGAGCAGTTCTTC
CAISESLGTASQRYNEQFF
>.|TRBJ2-3|TRBV7-2|.
TGTGCCAGCAGCCTTGCGCAGGCTCTAGATACGCAGTATTTT
CASSLAQALDTQYF
>.|TRBJ2-7|TRBV12-3/TRBV12-4|TRBD2
TGTGCCAGCAGTTTAGAGTCGACTAGCAACCACGAGCAGTACTTC
CASSLESTSNHEQYF
>.|TRBJ2-1|TRBV6-2/TRBV6-3|TRBD2
TGTGCCAGCAGTTCCCAAGGGACTAGGTGGGGGCTCAATGAGCAGTTCTTC
CASSSQGTRWGLNEQFF
>.|TRBJ1-1|TRBV12-3/TRBV12-4|.
TGTGCCAGCAGTTTAGCGTCCCCGGGAGCTTTCTTT
CASSLASPGAFF
>few|TRBJ1-2|TRBV20-1|.
TGCAGTGCTAAGGGCGCAGGGATCTATGGCTACACCTTC
CSAKGAGIYGYTF
>.|TRBJ2-1|TRBV4-3|TRBD2
TGCGCCAGCAGCCCCGGACTAGCGGGAGGATACAATGAGCAGTTCTTC
CASSPGLAGGYNEQFF
>.|TRBJ1-2|TRBV6-5|TRBD1
TGTGCCAGCAGTTACTCCGGGACAGCCAGTAATGGCTACACCTTC
CASSYSGTASNGYTF
>.|TRBJ2-7|TRBV20-1|TRBD2
TGCAGTGCTAGAGATCGGCGGGAGTCCTACGAGCAGTACTTC
CSARDRRESYEQYF
>.|TRBJ1-2|TRBV29-1|TRBD1
TGCAGCGTTTATGAGACAGGGATAGGCTACACCTTC
CSVYETGIGYTF
>few|TRBJ2-7|TRBV29-1|.
TGCAGCGTTGTGCATACAGGGCCGAGCTACGAGCAGTACTTC
CSVVHTGPSYEQYF
>.|TRBJ1-3|TRBV25-1|.
TGTGCCAGCAGTGATTCAGGGACAACTGGAAACACCATATATTTT
CASSDSGTTGNTIYF
>.|TRBJ2-4|TRBV4-2|TRBD2
TGTGCCAGCAGCCAAGAAAGCGGGGGGGCTCGGCAGTACTTC
CASSQESGGARQYF
>few|TRBJ2-7|TRBV20-1|.
TGCAGTGGGTTATTGTTGGGGGCGGGAGTTATGTCGAGCAGCGAGCAGTACTTC
CSGLLLGAGVMSSSEQYF
>.|TRBJ2-3|TRBV6-4|.
TGTGCCAGCAGCCCGTCAGGGGCAGCTGGTACGCAGTATTTT
CASSPSGAAGTQYF
>.|TRBJ2-3|TRBV10-3|TRBD2
TGTGCCATCAGTGAGTCCGCTAGCGGGGGGGCCAGGGATACGCAGTATTTT
CAISESASGGARDTQYF
>.|TRBJ2-7|TRBV9|.
TGTGCCAGCAGCTTGGGGGACTCGGGTAGGGAGCAGTACTTC
CASSLGDSGREQYF
>.|TRBJ1-2|TRBV20-1|.
TGCAGTTCGAAACGGGATACTAACTATGGCTACACCTTC
CSSKRDTNYGYTF
>once|TRBJ2-7|TRBV24-1|.
TGTGCCACTTCGGAAACAGGGAACTCCTACGAGCAGTACTTC
CATSETGNSYEQYF
>.|TRBJ2-1|TRBV5-1|.
TGCGCCAGCAGCTTGGACCTGGGAGCGTACAATGAGCAGTTCTTC
CASSLDLGAYNEQFF
>few|TRBJ2-5|TRBV7-2|TRBD2
TGTGCCAGCAGCTTAGGACTAGCGGGGATTCAAGAGACCCAGTACTTC
CASSLGLAGIQETQYF